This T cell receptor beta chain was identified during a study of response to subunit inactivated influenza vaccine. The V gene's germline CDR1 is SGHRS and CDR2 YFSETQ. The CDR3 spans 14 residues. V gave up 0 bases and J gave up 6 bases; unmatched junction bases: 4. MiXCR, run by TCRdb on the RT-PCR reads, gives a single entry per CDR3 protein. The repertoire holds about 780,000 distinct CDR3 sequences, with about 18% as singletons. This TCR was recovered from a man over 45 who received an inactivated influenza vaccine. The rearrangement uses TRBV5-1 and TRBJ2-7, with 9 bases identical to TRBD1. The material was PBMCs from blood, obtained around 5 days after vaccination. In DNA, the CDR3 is TGCGCCAGCAGCTTGGATGGGACAGGGTCCGAGCAGTACTTC. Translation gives CASSLDGTGSEQYF. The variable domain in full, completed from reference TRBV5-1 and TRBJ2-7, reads KAGVTQTPRYLIKTRGQQVTLSCSPISGHRSVSWYQQTPGQGLQFLFEYFSETQRNKGNFPGRFSGRQFSNSRSEMNVSTLELGDSALYLCASSLDGTGSEQYFGPGTRLTVT.